What follows are 9 T cell receptor beta chains derived from one specimen sequenced in a study of T cells in Graves' hyperthyroidism and ophthalmopathy. TCR beta CDR3 regions were amplified from RNA. RT-PCR in the first round (using the HTBI primer set) targeted the TCR CDR3. TCRdb analysed the multiplex PCR reads with MiXCR anew, one entry per CDR3 protein. The sample carries some 760,000 distinct CDR3 sequences, less than 15% recorded once. Sequencing input: blood. These receptors were collected from a woman between 18 and 29 years old with Graves' hyperthyroidism.

This clonotype was seen repeatedly, ten times or more. The germline gene is not matched at one end of the junction; a read error may be the cause. V gene TRBV3-1 combines with J gene TRBJ2-1; 9 nucleotides line up with TRBD2. The CDR3 is 15 amino acids. Per the germline V gene, CDR1 is LGHDT and CDR2 is YNNKEL (reference sequence). CDR3 loop: CASRQGLAQYNEQFF. The CDR3 region has the DNA TGTGCCAGCAGACAAGGACTAGCGCAATACAATGAGCAGTTCTTC.

This clonotype was seen a few times. The chain uses TRBV14 and TRBJ2-3; D is undetermined. The length of the CDR3 is 14 residues. In germline, CDR1 is SGHDN, CDR2 FVKESK. V shed 0 bases and J shed 5 bases, with 9 bases lying between them. The CDR3 sequence: CASSQDTVVDTQYF. The DNA for the CDR3 is TGTGCCAGCAGCCAAGATACAGTCGTAGATACGCAGTATTTT.

As regards this clonotype: Given a much more abundant clone one base away, this may be a read error. The conserved phenylalanine or tryptophan is not found at the CDR3 terminus, so this likely reflects a read error. J is TRBJ1-5 and V is TRBV20-1; maybe TRBD1 (6 bases). CDR3 length equals 15 residues. Germline loops: CDR1 DFQATT, CDR2 SNEGSKA (reference sequence). Between the trimmed V and J ends, which lost 6 bases and 1 base, there was a span of 16 bases. CDR3 sequence (DNA): TGCAGTGCGCGGAGACAGGAGGGGAGCAATCAGCCCCAGCATTTA. Protein: CSARRQEGSNQPQHL.

As regards this clonotype: A read error may account for a junction end that differs from germline. The rearrangement joins TRBV4-1 to TRBJ2-3, with 7 bases aligning to TRBD1. The CDR3 extends over 18 amino acids. CDR1 is MGHRA, CDR2 YSYEKL, per germline. The CDR3 reads CASSQRNRDRDHTDTRYF. Written as DNA, the CDR3 is TGCGCCAGCAGCCAACGGAACCGGGACAGAGATCACACAGATACGCGGTATTTT.

The table lists this clonotype with a few counts. The chain joins TRBV6-1 to TRBJ2-5, with a possible D match to TRBD2 (6 bases). CDR3 length: 15 residues. Trimming pared 5 bases from V and 3 bases from J, leaving 16 bases between. Germline V gene lookup returns CDR1 MNHNS and CDR2 SASEGT. CDR3 region: CASSPGTFHKETQYF. DNA for the CDR3: TGTGCCAGCAGTCCCGGGACTTTCCACAAAGAGACCCAGTACTTC.

This clonotype was seen at least ten times. The rearrangement joins TRBV4-2 to TRBJ2-7; D is perhaps TRBD1 or TRBD2 (5 bases each). Trimming shortened V by 4 bases and J by 1 base, and 17 bases separated the two germline ends. CDR1 and CDR2 (germline): LGHNA, YNFKEQ. This CDR3 is 16 amino acids long. The CDR3 region has the DNA TGTGCCAGCAGCCCCAATCCCGGGACGGCTTCCTACGAGCAGTACTTC. Protein: CASSPNPGTASYEQYF.

This clonotype was detected ten times or more. The chain couples TRBV7-2 to TRBJ2-3; 10 nucleotides align to TRBD2. Germline V gene sequence: CDR1 SGHTA, CDR2 FQGNSA. V lost 4 bases, J lost 2 bases, and 6 bases stayed unmatched. CDR3 length: 16 amino acids. Here the CDR3 reads CASSYLAGAATDTQYF. DNA for the CDR3: TGTGCCAGCAGCTATCTAGCGGGAGCTGCCACAGATACGCAGTATTTT.

V is TRBV10-3 and J is TRBJ1-2, with TRBD1 matching 10 bases. J lost 4 bases, V lost 0 bases, and 11 bases had no gene match. This CDR3 spans 18 amino acids. Germline V gene sequence: CDR1 ENHRY, CDR2 SYGVKD. This CDR3 is CAISESQGTGVVPYGYTF. The CDR3 nucleotides are TGTGCCATCAGTGAGTCGCAGGGGACAGGGGTCGTTCCCTATGGCTACACCTTC.

This clonotype was picked up a small number of times. This chain uses TRBV18 with TRBJ1-4; 8 positions agree with TRBD1. The V gene end was trimmed by 6 bases and the J gene end by 15 bases; junction bases not matched to a gene: 12. The CDR3 contains 13 residues. Germline V gene data show CDR1 as KGHSH and CDR2 as LQKENI. CDR3 coding DNA: TGTGCCAGCTCTCCCGGGACAGGTGGCCCCTTGTTTTTT. Encoded protein: CASSPGTGGPLFF.